Presented here are 20 T cell receptor beta chains from one specimen sequenced in a study of blood T cell repertoires in COVID-19. TCRdb's table, derived via immunoSEQ multiplex PCR, lists solely in-frame clones and lacks some. The sample lists roughly 150,000 clones, about 92% seen once, with about 18% in the top ten. The sequenced sample was peripheral blood. The receptors derive from a man aged 55-75 years with active or convalescent COVID-19.

V usage is TRBV10-3 and J usage is TRBJ1-5, with D possibly matching TRBD1 (6 bases). Germline lookup yields CDR1 ENHRY and CDR2 SYGVKD. The CDR3 contains 15 residues. With 10 bases removed from V and 1 base from J, the gap between germline ends came to 17 bases. CDR3 sequence (DNA): TGTGCCACCGGACGGGGGGCGCAAAGCAATCAGCCCCAGCATTTT. Encoded protein: CATGRGAQSNQPQHF.

The chain joins TRBV5-1 to TRBJ2-1; 8 bases map to TRBD1. J was trimmed by 4 bases and V by 2 bases; bases with no gene match: 5. The length of the CDR3 is 15 residues. Germline-derived CDR1 and CDR2 are SGHRS and YFSETQ. The CDR3 DNA reads TGCGCCAGCAGCTTTGGAGGACAGGGTTACAATGAGCAGTTCTTC. This sequence encodes CASSFGGQGYNEQFF.

The V call is TRBV2, the J call TRBJ1-1, with D tentatively TRBD1 (6 bases). V lost 6 bases and J lost 1, with 12 bases in between. There are 14 residues in the CDR3. Germline CDR1 reads SNHLY; CDR2 reads FYNNEI. The CDR3 region is CASSARTANTEAFF. The CDR3 coding sequence is TGTGCCAGCAGCGCTCGGACAGCGAACACTGAAGCTTTCTTT.

V is TRBV18 and J is TRBJ1-2, with D unclear. This CDR3 has 16 amino acids. From germline, CDR1 is KGHSH and CDR2 LQKENI. V lost 2 bases and J 3 bases, leaving 16 bases between the germline ends. In nucleotides, the CDR3 is TGTGCCAGCTCACCATGGCAGGAGGCGACCTACTATGGCTACACCTTC. This translates into CASSPWQEATYYGYTF.

V gene TRBV6-5 combines with J gene TRBJ1-1; 7 positions agree with TRBD1. V shed 2 bases, J shed 5 bases, and the junction held 8 bases outside the gene matches. CDR1 and CDR2 (germline): MNHEY, SVGAGI. The CDR3 consists of 15 residues. In DNA, the CDR3 is TGTGCCAGCAGTTACGCTATGACAGGGAAGACTGAAGCTTTCTTT. This sequence encodes CASSYAMTGKTEAFF.

The V and J genes are TRBV21-1 and TRBJ1-4; the tabulated D call, TRBD1, remains unverified against the DNA. TRBV21-1 is a documented pseudogene. This CDR3 region has 17 residues. The CDR3 is CASSKGAVGPTNEKLFF. The CDR3 region has the DNA TGTGCCAGCAGCAAAGGGGCCGTTGGCCCAACTAATGAAAAACTGTTTTTT.

Written as DNA, the CDR3 is TGCGCCAGCAGCTTGGGAGGAGACAGGGGGGTTGGCTACACCTTC. Translating gives CASSLGGDRGVGYTF. The rearrangement links TRBV5-1 to TRBJ1-2; 9 bases match TRBD1. CDR3 length: 15 residues. Unmatched junction bases numbered 7, after V lost 0 bases and J lost 7 bases. Looked up from germline, CDR1 is SGHRS and CDR2 is YFSETQ.

CDR3 sequence: CASSLSSGGADTQYF. CDR3 in DNA: TGTGCCAGCAGCTTATCAAGCGGGGGGGCAGATACGCAGTATTTT. The chain combines TRBV7-7 with TRBJ2-3, with 10 positions matching TRBD2. The CDR3 has 15 residues. Germline values: CDR1 SSHAT, CDR2 FNYEAQ (reference sequence). Trimming cost V 2 bases and J 4 bases; bases outside gene matches: 3.

For this clone: Other DNA sequences of this sample code for an identical CDR3. The J gene is TRBJ2-5, the V gene TRBV7-2, with TRBD1 matching over 7 bases. The CDR3 totals 13 residues. The germline V gene encodes CDR1 SGHTA and CDR2 FQGNSA. J was trimmed by 2 bases and V by 5 bases; bases with no gene match: 2. The CDR3 bases are TGTGCCAGCAGCAGGGGACAGCAAGAGACCCAGTACTTC. Protein sequence: CASSRGQQETQYF. The full variable domain, completed using reference TRBV7-2 and TRBJ2-5, is GAGVSQSPSNKVTEKGKDVELRCDPISGHTALYWYRQSLGQGLEFLIYFQGNSAPDKSGLPSDRFSAERTGGSVSTLTIQRTQQEDSAVYLCASSRGQQETQYFGPGTRLLVL.

This sequence joins TRBV5-4 and TRBJ2-1; 9 bases map to TRBD1. With 2 bases clipped from V and 1 base from J, the junction kept 4 bases outside the gene matches. This CDR3 is 16 amino acids long. Per germline, CDR1 SGHNT and CDR2 YYREEE (reference sequence). The CDR3 DNA follows: TGTGCCAGCAGCTTCCCCGGGACAGGGTCCTACAATGAGCAGTTCTTC. Its protein is CASSFPGTGSYNEQFF. Filled out from reference TRBV5-4 and TRBJ2-1, the complete variable domain reads ETGVTQSPTHLIKTRGQQVTLRCSSQSGHNTVSWYQQALGQGPQFIFQYYREEENGRGNFPPRFSGLQFPNYSSELNVNALELDDSALYLCASSFPGTGSYNEQFFGPGTRLTVL.

The V and J genes are TRBV3-1 (or the pseudogene TRBV3-2) and TRBJ1-1, with D unclear. The CDR3 contains 16 residues. Trimming cost V 1 base and J 2 bases, with 14 bases left between them. Germline CDR1 is LGHDT and CDR2 is YNNKEL (reference sequence). The CDR3 sequence is CASSQVLVPGNTEAFF. The DNA for the CDR3 is TGTGCCAGCAGCCAAGTTCTTGTTCCGGGTAACACTGAAGCTTTCTTT.

V gene TRBV19 combines with J gene TRBJ1-2; 8 bases are shared with TRBD1. The J segment lost 7 bases and the V segment lost 4 bases, leaving 11 bases of the junction unmatched. The germline CDR1 and CDR2 sequences are LNHDA and SQIVND (reference sequence). This CDR3 has 15 amino acids. In nucleotides, the CDR3 is TGTGCCAGTAGTACAAGGACAGGGAGTAGAGGTGGCTACACCTTC. The encoded protein is CASSTRTGSRGGYTF.

The CDR3 DNA sequence: TGTGCCAGCAGCTTGGTTCCAGACAGCTCCTACGAGCAGTACTTC. Translating gives CASSLVPDSSYEQYF. The chain recombines TRBV5-5 with TRBJ2-7; weak D call: TRBD1 (5 bases). The CDR3 is made up of 15 amino acids. CDR1 SGHKS and CDR2 YYEKEE come from the germline V gene (reference sequence). V dropped 0 bases and J dropped 0 bases, with 10 bases sitting between them.

The chain links TRBV29-1 to TRBJ2-4, with TRBD2 matching over 11 bases. Per the germline V gene, CDR1 is SQVTM and CDR2 is ANQGSEA. With 6 bases clipped from V and 3 bases from J, the junction kept 7 bases outside the gene matches. This CDR3 spans 15 amino acids. CDR3 nucleotides: TGCAGCGTCCGCGGGACTAGCGGAGACAAAAACATTCAGTACTTC. This encodes CSVRGTSGDKNIQYF.

This sequence joins TRBV7-2 and TRBJ2-7; 11 bases fit TRBD2. The germline gives CDR1 SGHTA, CDR2 FQGNSA. CDR3 length: 15 residues. The ends lost 8 bases at V and 4 bases at J; junction bases unmatched: 10. In nucleotides, the CDR3 is TGTGCCAGCCGGTTAGCGGGAGGGCCCTCGTACGAGCAGTACTTC. Amino acids: CASRLAGGPSYEQYF.

The chain links TRBV7-2 to TRBJ2-3; possibly TRBD1 for D (6 bases). From germline, CDR1 is SGHTA and CDR2 FQGNSA. The CDR3 runs to 17 residues. The germline V and J ends were trimmed by 1 base and 2 bases, with 16 bases remaining between them. The CDR3 is CASSLDPIGGVTDTQYF. In DNA form, the CDR3 reads TGTGCCAGCAGCTTAGACCCAATAGGGGGAGTCACAGATACGCAGTATTTT.

The gene calls are TRBV19 and TRBJ2-2; possibly TRBD2 for D (7 bases). V lost 7 bases and J 6 bases, leaving 15 bases between the germline ends. The CDR3 loop spans 14 amino acids. Germline V lookup: CDR1 LNHDA, CDR2 SQIVND (reference sequence). Written as DNA, the CDR3 is TGTGCCAGTAAAGGGGGGAGGGCCCCCGGGGAGCTGTTTTTT. The encoded protein is CASKGGRAPGELFF.

The chain employs TRBV9 and TRBJ2-2; possibly TRBD2 for D (5 bases). CDR3 length: 15 amino acids. The V end lost 2 bases, the J end lost 4 bases, and 12 bases lay between the germline ends. Germline V gives CDR1 SGDLS, CDR2 YYNGEE. Written as DNA, the CDR3 is TGTGCCAGCAGCGTCATGGGCGGGTCCACCGGGGAGCTGTTTTTT. This encodes CASSVMGGSTGELFF.

The V call is TRBV19, the J call TRBJ2-6; tentatively, D is TRBD2 (7 bases). The ends were cut back, 3 bases at V and 0 bases at J, with 18 bases in the middle. There are 19 residues in the CDR3. Germline V gene lookup returns CDR1 LNHDA and CDR2 SQIVND (reference sequence). The CDR3 protein is CASSIGAGQSLSGANVLTF. CDR3 DNA sequence: TGTGCCAGTAGTATCGGAGCGGGACAAAGTCTCTCTGGGGCCAACGTCCTGACTTTC.

Worth noting for this clone: Other DNA sequences in the same sample also yield this CDR3. Here the CDR3 DNA reads TGCGCCAGCAGCTTGGCCGGGTATGGCTACACCTTC. The encoded protein is CASSLAGYGYTF. This chain links TRBV5-1 with TRBJ1-2; D ambiguous. V lost 0 bases, J lost 5 bases, and 5 bases lay in between. Germline assignment: CDR1 SGHRS and CDR2 YFSETQ. This CDR3 spans 12 amino acids.